This T cell receptor (beta chain) came from a study of blood T cell repertoires in COVID-19. Turning to the study itself: Sites across the United States, Italy and Spain contributed samples from acute and convalescent COVID-19. The analysed material was cDNA or gDNA that came from T cells, B-cell-depleted T cells, or PBMCs.

Authors' processing steps: How many nucleated cells were present was estimated from reference gene primer amplification. Measured with immunoSEQ multiplex PCR; TCRdb has only the in-frame clones, and not every one. V and J calls and clone size are given by that table; D and trimming were obtained from the DNA. The sample includes about 340,000 clones, approximately 86% of them seen just once. CDR3 size: 12 residues. CDR1 is LNHDA and CDR2 is SQIVND in the germline V gene (reference sequence). The ends were cut back, 6 bases at V and 6 bases at J, with 12 bases in the middle. The sample taken for sequencing was peripheral blood. The chain is built from TRBV19 and TRBJ2-7, with a possible D match to TRBD1 (6 bases). This clonotype originated in an older woman with COVID-19, enrolled during active disease. As DNA, the CDR3 is TGTGCCAGTAGCGACAGGTGGGGCGAGCAGTACTTC. Protein product: CASSDRWGEQYF. The full variable domain, completed using reference TRBV19 and TRBJ2-7, is DGGITQSPKYLFRKEGQNVTLSCEQNLNHDAMYWYRQDPGQGLRLIYYSQIVNDFQKGDIAEGYSVSREKKESFPLTVTSAQKNPTAFYLCASSDRWGEQYFGPGTRLTVT.